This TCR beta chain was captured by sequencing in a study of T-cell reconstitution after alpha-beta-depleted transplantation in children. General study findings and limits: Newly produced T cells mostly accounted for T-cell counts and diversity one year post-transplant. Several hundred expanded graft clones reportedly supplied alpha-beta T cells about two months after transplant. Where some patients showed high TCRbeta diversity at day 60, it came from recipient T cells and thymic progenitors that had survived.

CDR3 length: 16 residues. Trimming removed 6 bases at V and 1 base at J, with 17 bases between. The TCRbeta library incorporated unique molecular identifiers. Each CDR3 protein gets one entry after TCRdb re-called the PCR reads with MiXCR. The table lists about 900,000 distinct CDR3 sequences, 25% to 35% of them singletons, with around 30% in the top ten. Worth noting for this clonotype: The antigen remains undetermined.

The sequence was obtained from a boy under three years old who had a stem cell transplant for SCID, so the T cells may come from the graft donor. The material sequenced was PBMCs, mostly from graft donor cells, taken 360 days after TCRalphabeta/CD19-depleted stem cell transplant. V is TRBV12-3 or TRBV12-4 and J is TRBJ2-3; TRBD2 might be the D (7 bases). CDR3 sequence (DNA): TGTGCCAGCAGGGGCCCCGGGGGGCCTCGCACAGATACGCAGTATTTT. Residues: CASRGPGGPRTDTQYF.